Presented here are 19 T cell receptor beta chains from one specimen sequenced in a study of blood T cells in healthy people across ages. Primers used in a second PCR of roughly 7 to 12 cycles were a sample-barcoded 5' primer and a J-beta primer mix. A single record per CDR3 protein comes from TCRdb applying MiXCR to the 5' RACE reads. Here the sample spans roughly 1,300,000 distinct CDR3 sequences, approximately 60% being singletons. Material: blood. Source of these receptors: a man in his late teens or twenties in good health.

This chain joins TRBV15 and TRBJ1-1; weak D call: TRBD1 (6 bases). V was cut by 2 bases and J by 4 bases, with 17 bases left in between. CDR3 length: 16 amino acids. Germline values: CDR1 LNHNV, CDR2 YYDKDF (reference sequence). The DNA of the CDR3 is TGTGCCACCAGCAGAATACAGGGTGCGGTCCCCACTGAAGCTTTCTTT. Translated, it gives CATSRIQGAVPTEAFF.

This chain joins TRBV6-1 and TRBJ2-7; 11 nucleotides line up with TRBD2. Unmatched junction bases numbered 12, after V lost 6 bases and J lost 5 bases. The CDR3 is 16 residues long. Germline CDR1 reads MNHNS; CDR2 reads SASEGT. CDR3 amino acids: CASRDYGLAGGNEQYF. The CDR3 coding sequence is TGTGCCAGCAGGGACTACGGACTAGCGGGTGGCAACGAGCAGTACTTC.

This clonotype occurred a few times. The chain links TRBV6-5 to TRBJ2-5; tentatively, D is TRBD1 (6 bases). Trimming cost V 6 bases and J 5 bases, with 10 bases left between them. The CDR3 consists of 12 residues. Germline loops: CDR1 MNHEY, CDR2 SVGAGI. CDR3 nucleotides: TGTGCCAGCAGCCCAGGGGCTGAGACCCAGTACTTC. Amino acid sequence: CASSPGAETQYF.

The gene calls are TRBV7-9 and TRBJ2-2, with 14 bases matching TRBD2. CDR3 length: 17 residues. From germline, CDR1 is SEHNR and CDR2 FQNEAQ (reference sequence). Trimming at V came to 4 bases and at J to 7 bases, leaving 8 bases not matched to a gene. CDR3 in DNA: TGTGCCAGCAGCTCGGGACTAGCGGGAGTGTTTGGCGGGGAGCTGTTTTTT. Protein: CASSSGLAGVFGGELFF.

The chain joins TRBV12-3 or TRBV12-4 to TRBJ2-7, with D tentatively TRBD2 (6 bases). V lost 5 bases, J lost 5 bases, and 19 bases lay in between. The CDR3 totals 15 residues. The CDR3 loop is CASSPARGTLHEQYF. In DNA form, the CDR3 reads TGTGCCAGCAGTCCGGCCCGGGGGACTTTGCACGAGCAGTACTTC.

The chain recombines TRBV5-5 with TRBJ1-6, with a tentative D call TRBD1 (5 bases). CDR1 and CDR2 from the germline V gene are SGHKS and YYEKEE (reference sequence). Trimming shortened V by 3 bases and J by 5 bases, and 21 bases separated the two germline ends. This CDR3 comprises 18 residues. This CDR3 is CASSSRTPTPINNSPLHF. The CDR3 DNA reads as TGTGCCAGCAGCTCGCGGACACCGACCCCGATAAATAATTCACCCCTCCACTTT.

This clonotype occurred a few times. The rearrangement joins TRBV7-2 to TRBJ2-5; TRBD2 matches 8 bases. The germline V gene has CDR1 SGHTA and CDR2 FQGNSA. After removal of 5 bases from V and 5 bases from J, the junction contained 10 bases not matched to a gene. The CDR3 contains 15 residues. CDR3: CASSKTSATRETQYF. CDR3 in DNA: TGTGCCAGCAGCAAGACTAGCGCTACGAGGGAGACCCAGTACTTC.

The V gene is TRBV20-1, the J gene TRBJ2-7, with D possibly called TRBD1 or TRBD2 (6 bases each). V lost 1 base to trimming and J lost 1 base, with 14 bases between them. Germline CDR1 DFQATT, CDR2 SNEGSKA (reference sequence). The CDR3 runs 15 residues. CDR3 in DNA: TGCAGTGCTAGAGGAAGCGGGCAGGGGTCCTACGAGCAGTACTTC. Encoded protein: CSARGSGQGSYEQYF.

This clonotype appeared once. The junction does not match germline at one end; this may be a read error. This chain uses TRBV7-7 with TRBJ2-2; 14 bases map to TRBD2. There are 20 residues in the CDR3. CDR1 SSHAT and CDR2 FNYEAQ come from the germline V gene (reference sequence). Written as DNA, the CDR3 is TGTGCTAGCACGCCGACGAGACAGACTAGCGGGGGGGCTGACACCGGGGAGCTGTTTTTT. It is translated as CASTPTRQTSGGADTGELFF.

The chain combines TRBV29-1 with TRBJ1-2, with 7 bases aligning to TRBD1. Germline loops: CDR1 SQVTM, CDR2 ANQGSEA. CDR3 size: 14 residues. V trimming: 4 bases; J trimming: 4 bases; junction bases outside the gene matches: 9. Here the CDR3 DNA reads TGCAGCGTTGCGGAGGGGGCCGTTCCCTATGGCTACACCTTC. Encoded protein: CSVAEGAVPYGYTF.

The CDR3 DNA sequence: TGCAGTGCTAGAAGGACCACTCCTGGCGAGCAGTACTTC. Protein: CSARRTTPGEQYF. The genes are TRBV20-1 and TRBJ2-7; no definite D call. The CDR3 contains 13 residues. V lost 2 bases to trimming and J lost 6 bases, with 14 bases between them. Germline CDR1 reads DFQATT; CDR2 reads SNEGSKA (reference sequence).

The chain has TRBV5-5 and TRBJ2-5; TRBD2 aligns across 8 bases. With V trimmed by 4 bases and J by 2 bases, 22 bases remained unmatched. This CDR3 is 20 amino acids long. Germline V gives CDR1 SGHKS, CDR2 YYEKEE (reference sequence). Here the CDR3 DNA reads TGTGCCAGCAGCACAACGGGACTAGTACTACAGGCCCCTCTTCAAGAGACCCAGTACTTC. Protein product: CASSTTGLVLQAPLQETQYF.

This sequence joins TRBV4-1 and TRBJ1-5, with D unresolved. Trimming took 1 base from V and 0 from J, leaving 7 bases between them. Germline V gives CDR1 MGHRA, CDR2 YSYEKL. The CDR3 sequence is 15 residues long. CDR3 loop: CASSQGRDSNQPQHF. CDR3 in DNA: TGCGCCAGCAGCCAAGGCCGTGATAGCAATCAGCCCCAGCATTTT.

The chain employs TRBV25-1 and TRBJ2-5; TRBD2 is a possible D gene (6 bases). This CDR3 is 14 amino acids long. Germline CDR1 MGHDK, CDR2 SYGVNS. V gave up 7 bases and J gave up 11 bases, with 23 bases separating them. CDR3 sequence: CASTSTGASNEQYF. CDR3 in DNA: TGTGCCAGCACGTCTACGGGAGCTTCCAATGAGCAGTACTTC.

This chain joins TRBV28 and TRBJ2-7, with TRBD1 identical over 9 bases. V shed 3 bases and J 4 bases; nucleotides not matched to a gene: 7. This CDR3 is built from 15 residues. The V gene's germline CDR1 is MDHEN and CDR2 SYDVKM. The CDR3 region is CASSFGQGPGYEQYF. DNA for the CDR3: TGTGCCAGCAGTTTTGGACAGGGGCCAGGGTACGAGCAGTACTTC.

The V gene is TRBV20-1, the J gene TRBJ2-7; the D gene could be TRBD1 or TRBD2 (6 bases each). Germline CDR1 reads DFQATT; CDR2 reads SNEGSKA (reference sequence). The CDR3 consists of 15 residues. V lost 3 bases to trimming and J lost 1 base, with 16 bases between them. CDR3 region: CSARGGGTLSYEQYF. The CDR3 DNA follows: TGCAGTGCTAGGGGGGGCGGTACCTTGTCCTACGAGCAGTACTTC.

This chain joins TRBV20-1 and TRBJ2-7, with D perhaps TRBD2 (6 bases). V was shortened by 5 bases and J by 3 bases, with 14 bases between the two germline ends. Per germline, CDR1 DFQATT and CDR2 SNEGSKA (reference sequence). The CDR3 is made up of 13 amino acids. The CDR3 protein is CSAGGTDSYEQYF. CDR3 nucleotide sequence: TGCAGTGCTGGAGGGACCGACAGCTACGAGCAGTACTTC.

A few counts support this clonotype. The rearrangement joins TRBV20-1 to TRBJ2-4, with 14 nucleotides matching TRBD2. The DNA end lines up better with TRBJ2-7; the J call may be wrong. This CDR3 spans 14 amino acids. In germline, CDR1 is DFQATT, CDR2 SNEGSKA (reference sequence). In nucleotides, the CDR3 is TGCAGTGCTCCGACTAGCGGGGGGGGATACGAGCAGTACTTC. Protein product: CSAPTSGGGYEQYF.

This clonotype was picked up a small number of times. The chain combines TRBV7-9 with TRBJ2-5, with 10 bases aligning to TRBD2. The CDR3 length is 19 residues. Germline values: CDR1 SEHNR, CDR2 FQNEAQ (reference sequence). J was trimmed by 0 bases and V by 5 bases; bases with no gene match: 15. The CDR3 sequence is CASSIGGWGLAGDQETQYF. CDR3 nucleotide sequence: TGTGCCAGCAGCATAGGAGGATGGGGGCTAGCGGGGGACCAAGAGACCCAGTACTTC. The entire variable domain, with the rest obtained from reference TRBV7-9 and TRBJ2-5, is as follows: DTGVSQNPRHKITKRGQNVTFRCDPISEHNRLYWYRQTLGQGPEFLTYFQNEAQLEKSRLLSDRFSAERPKGSFSTLEIQRTEQGDSAMYLCASSIGGWGLAGDQETQYFGPGTRLLVL.